The rows below give T cell receptor beta chains drawn from one sample of a study of T cell repertoires in cytomegalovirus infection. MiXCR was run by TCRdb on the reads, yielding one entry per CDR3 protein. The sample carries some 560,000 distinct CDR3 sequences, over 35% recorded once. Their antigen targets remain unknown. Here the sequenced sample was cultured PBMCs, taken from culture after CMV antigen stimulation. These receptors all stem from a human donor in good health (CMV status not recorded). Some clones in this sample may be carry-over from other donors' samples. Both conserved end residues are part of each CDR3. The order of the fields is V gene, clone size, J gene, D gene, CDR3 protein, CDR3 DNA. A D gene is named only where the DNA matches it firmly. Clone size, where shown, is once, few, many, or a class for clones that have expanded.

v_call: TRBV7-2; clone_size: few; j_call: TRBJ2-3; d_call: NA; cdr3_aa: CASTPPPSTTDTQYF; cdr3_nt: TGTGCCAGCACCCCCCCCCCGTCTACGACAGATACGCAGTATTTT
v_call: TRBV14; clone_size: NA; j_call: TRBJ2-5; d_call: NA; cdr3_aa: CASPTLGETQYF; cdr3_nt: TGTGCCAGCCCCACCCTTGGAGAGACCCAGTACTTC
v_call: TRBV10-3; clone_size: NA; j_call: TRBJ1-6; d_call: NA; cdr3_aa: CARGPISSYNSPLHF; cdr3_nt: TGTGCCAGGGGACCGATTAGCTCCTATAATTCACCCCTCCACTTT
v_call: TRBV27; clone_size: NA; j_call: TRBJ1-2; d_call: NA; cdr3_aa: CASKNREGLDGYTF; cdr3_nt: TGTGCCAGCAAAAACAGGGAGGGGCTGGATGGCTACACCTTC
v_call: TRBV6-5; clone_size: NA; j_call: TRBJ2-5; d_call: NA; cdr3_aa: CASSYQDRGAQYF; cdr3_nt: TGTGCCAGCAGTTACCAGGACAGAGGGGCCCAGTACTTC
v_call: TRBV7-2; clone_size: few; j_call: TRBJ2-1; d_call: TRBD2; cdr3_aa: CASAIAGAPREQFF; cdr3_nt: TGTGCCAGCGCCATAGCGGGGGCCCCCAGGGAGCAGTTCTTC
v_call: TRBV4-2; clone_size: NA; j_call: TRBJ2-7; d_call: TRBD2; cdr3_aa: CASSHGLAGGSYEQYF; cdr3_nt: TGTGCCAGCAGCCACGGACTAGCGGGAGGCTCCTACGAGCAGTACTTC
v_call: TRBV7-2; clone_size: few; j_call: TRBJ2-1; d_call: NA; cdr3_aa: CASSPKSSGNEQFF; cdr3_nt: TGTGCCAGCAGCCCCAAGAGTTCTGGCAATGAGCAGTTCTTC
v_call: TRBV7-2; clone_size: many; j_call: TRBJ2-7; d_call: TRBD2; cdr3_aa: CASSSQRGGGYEQYF; cdr3_nt: TGTGCCAGCAGCTCTCAGCGGGGGGGCGGCTACGAGCAGTACTTC
v_call: TRBV20-1; clone_size: NA; j_call: TRBJ2-5; d_call: TRBD2; cdr3_aa: CSATLAEQETQYF; cdr3_nt: TGCAGTGCTACACTAGCGGAACAAGAGACCCAGTACTTC
v_call: TRBV2; clone_size: NA; j_call: TRBJ1-1; d_call: NA; cdr3_aa: CASSELLGGDTEAFF; cdr3_nt: TGTGCCAGCAGTGAATTGTTGGGTGGGGACACTGAAGCTTTCTTT
v_call: TRBV28; clone_size: few; j_call: TRBJ1-4; d_call: NA; cdr3_aa: CASSANEKLFF; cdr3_nt: TGTGCCAGCAGTGCCAATGAAAAACTGTTTTTT
v_call: TRBV11-2; clone_size: few; j_call: TRBJ1-2; d_call: TRBD1; cdr3_aa: CASSTGTARTYGYTF; cdr3_nt: TGTGCCAGCAGCACTGGGACAGCTCGTACATATGGCTACACCTTC
v_call: TRBV7-6; clone_size: NA; j_call: TRBJ1-5; d_call: TRBD1; cdr3_aa: CASSPTQGAGQPQHF; cdr3_nt: TGTGCCAGCAGCCCAACACAGGGGGCAGGACAGCCCCAGCATTTT
v_call: TRBV6-1; clone_size: NA; j_call: TRBJ1-5; d_call: NA; cdr3_aa: CASFPDPAKGNQPQHF; cdr3_nt: TGTGCCAGCTTTCCTGACCCAGCCAAGGGCAATCAGCCCCAGCATTTT
v_call: TRBV6-5; clone_size: few; j_call: TRBJ2-3; d_call: TRBD2; cdr3_aa: CASSRTSGADTQYF; cdr3_nt: TGTGCCAGCAGTCGGACTAGCGGGGCAGATACGCAGTATTTT
v_call: TRBV6-1; clone_size: NA; j_call: TRBJ2-7; d_call: TRBD2; cdr3_aa: CASRSGGGNEQYF; cdr3_nt: TGTGCCAGCAGAAGCGGGGGAGGTAACGAGCAGTACTTC
v_call: TRBV12-3/TRBV12-4; clone_size: NA; j_call: TRBJ2-5; d_call: TRBD1; cdr3_aa: CASSFPGTGGETQYF; cdr3_nt: TGTGCCAGCAGTTTTCCCGGGACAGGGGGCGAGACCCAGTACTTC
v_call: TRBV29-1; clone_size: few; j_call: TRBJ1-2; d_call: TRBD1; cdr3_aa: CSVEPGRDRVRYTF; cdr3_nt: TGCAGCGTTGAACCTGGCCGGGACAGAGTCCGCTACACCTTC
v_call: TRBV11-2; clone_size: NA; j_call: TRBJ1-5; d_call: NA; cdr3_aa: CASKASQGWTEEYSNQPQHF; cdr3_nt: TGTGCCAGCAAGGCCTCCCAGGGTTGGACAGAAGAATATAGCAATCAGCCCCAGCATTTT
v_call: TRBV6-1; clone_size: NA; j_call: TRBJ1-5; d_call: NA; cdr3_aa: CASSSRVGLSNQPQHF; cdr3_nt: TGTGCCAGCAGTTCCAGGGTCGGGTTAAGCAATCAGCCCCAGCATTTT
v_call: TRBV6-6; clone_size: few; j_call: TRBJ1-1; d_call: NA; cdr3_aa: CATLDPSYTEAFF; cdr3_nt: TGTGCCACCCTGGACCCATCCTACACTGAAGCTTTCTTT
v_call: TRBV19; clone_size: NA; j_call: TRBJ2-1; d_call: TRBD2; cdr3_aa: CASSISGGDYNEQFF; cdr3_nt: TGTGCCAGTAGTATAAGCGGGGGGGATTACAATGAGCAGTTCTTC
v_call: TRBV27; clone_size: NA; j_call: TRBJ1-2; d_call: TRBD1; cdr3_aa: CASSRRDRGRENYGYTF; cdr3_nt: TGTGCCAGCAGTCGCCGGGACAGGGGACGAGAAAACTATGGCTACACCTTC
v_call: TRBV29-1; clone_size: NA; j_call: TRBJ2-3; d_call: NA; cdr3_aa: CSVVGTDTQYF; cdr3_nt: TGCAGCGTTGTGGGCACAGATACGCAGTATTTT
v_call: TRBV19; clone_size: NA; j_call: TRBJ1-2; d_call: NA; cdr3_aa: CASTPVPRDYGYTF; cdr3_nt: TGTGCCAGTACCCCGGTGCCCCGGGACTATGGCTACACCTTC
v_call: TRBV5-4; clone_size: NA; j_call: TRBJ2-5; d_call: TRBD2; cdr3_aa: CASSPDGGTGSATQYF; cdr3_nt: TGTGCCAGCAGCCCAGACGGGGGGACGGGGAGTGCGACCCAGTACTTC
v_call: TRBV12-3/TRBV12-4; clone_size: NA; j_call: TRBJ2-3; d_call: NA; cdr3_aa: CASSLKQLTDTQYF; cdr3_nt: TGTGCCAGCAGTTTAAAGCAGCTCACAGATACGCAGTATTTT
v_call: TRBV20-1; clone_size: NA; j_call: TRBJ2-3; d_call: NA; cdr3_aa: CSASRGPGGTDTQYF; cdr3_nt: TGCAGTGCTAGTAGAGGGCCGGGAGGCACAGATACGCAGTATTTT
v_call: TRBV27; clone_size: few; j_call: TRBJ1-2; d_call: TRBD1; cdr3_aa: CASSQGGSGYTF; cdr3_nt: TGTGCCAGCAGTCAAGGGGGCTCGGGCTACACCTTC
v_call: TRBV20-1; clone_size: NA; j_call: TRBJ2-6; d_call: NA; cdr3_aa: CSATRDGGSGANVLTF; cdr3_nt: TGCAGTGCAACGCGGGACGGGGGCTCTGGGGCCAACGTCCTGACTTTC
v_call: TRBV20-1; clone_size: NA; j_call: TRBJ2-3; d_call: NA; cdr3_aa: CSARDWGSGSTDTQYF; cdr3_nt: TGCAGTGCTAGAGATTGGGGGAGCGGTAGCACAGATACGCAGTATTTT
v_call: TRBV5-4; clone_size: NA; j_call: TRBJ2-7; d_call: TRBD1; cdr3_aa: CASSLLGTGYYEQYF; cdr3_nt: TGTGCCAGCAGCTTACTCGGGACAGGGTACTACGAGCAGTACTTC
v_call: TRBV28; clone_size: NA; j_call: TRBJ2-7; d_call: TRBD1; cdr3_aa: CGTVLGVGQYF; cdr3_nt: TGCGGGACAGTACTGGGAGTGGGGCAGTACTTC
v_call: TRBV12-3/TRBV12-4; clone_size: NA; j_call: TRBJ1-1; d_call: NA; cdr3_aa: CASSFQGRGTEAFF; cdr3_nt: TGTGCCAGCAGTTTTCAGGGAAGGGGAACTGAAGCTTTCTTT
v_call: TRBV7-2; clone_size: few; j_call: TRBJ2-1; d_call: TRBD2; cdr3_aa: CASSTSGGNEQFF; cdr3_nt: TGTGCCAGCAGCACTAGCGGGGGCAATGAGCAGTTCTTC
v_call: TRBV12-3/TRBV12-4; clone_size: NA; j_call: TRBJ2-3; d_call: TRBD1; cdr3_aa: CASALRQGAPSTDTQYF; cdr3_nt: TGTGCCAGCGCACTCCGTCAGGGGGCTCCGAGCACAGATACGCAGTATTTT
v_call: TRBV14; clone_size: few; j_call: TRBJ1-2; d_call: TRBD1; cdr3_aa: CASSPRTGVNYGYTF; cdr3_nt: TGTGCCAGCAGCCCGCGGACAGGCGTCAACTATGGCTACACCTTC
v_call: TRBV5-5; clone_size: NA; j_call: TRBJ2-5; d_call: NA; cdr3_aa: CASSWPGREYF; cdr3_nt: TGTGCCAGCAGCTGGCCGGGACGGGAGTACTTC
v_call: TRBV6-8; clone_size: NA; j_call: TRBJ1-1; d_call: TRBD1; cdr3_aa: CASSYRAGGNTEAFF; cdr3_nt: TGTGCCAGCAGTTACAGGGCAGGGGGCAACACTGAAGCTTTCTTT
v_call: TRBV7-2; clone_size: few; j_call: TRBJ2-7; d_call: NA; cdr3_aa: CASSLGGYTGLKYF; cdr3_nt: TGTGCCAGCAGCTTAGGGGGGTATACAGGGCTTAAGTACTTC
v_call: TRBV7-8; clone_size: few; j_call: TRBJ2-1; d_call: TRBD2; cdr3_aa: CASRPRTSSLYNEQFF; cdr3_nt: TGTGCCAGCAGGCCCCGGACTAGTTCCCTCTACAATGAGCAGTTCTTC
v_call: TRBV6-2/TRBV6-3; clone_size: NA; j_call: TRBJ1-6; d_call: NA; cdr3_aa: CASSYPAPNSPLHF; cdr3_nt: TGTGCCAGCAGTTACCCGGCTCCGAATTCACCCCTCCACTTT
v_call: TRBV28; clone_size: NA; j_call: TRBJ2-1; d_call: NA; cdr3_aa: CATLDSYNEQFF; cdr3_nt: TGTGCCACCCTTGACTCCTACAATGAGCAGTTCTTC
v_call: TRBV20-1; clone_size: NA; j_call: TRBJ2-3; d_call: NA; cdr3_aa: CSARGRLGLSTDTQYF; cdr3_nt: TGCAGTGCTAGAGGGCGGCTCGGGCTTAGCACAGATACGCAGTATTTT